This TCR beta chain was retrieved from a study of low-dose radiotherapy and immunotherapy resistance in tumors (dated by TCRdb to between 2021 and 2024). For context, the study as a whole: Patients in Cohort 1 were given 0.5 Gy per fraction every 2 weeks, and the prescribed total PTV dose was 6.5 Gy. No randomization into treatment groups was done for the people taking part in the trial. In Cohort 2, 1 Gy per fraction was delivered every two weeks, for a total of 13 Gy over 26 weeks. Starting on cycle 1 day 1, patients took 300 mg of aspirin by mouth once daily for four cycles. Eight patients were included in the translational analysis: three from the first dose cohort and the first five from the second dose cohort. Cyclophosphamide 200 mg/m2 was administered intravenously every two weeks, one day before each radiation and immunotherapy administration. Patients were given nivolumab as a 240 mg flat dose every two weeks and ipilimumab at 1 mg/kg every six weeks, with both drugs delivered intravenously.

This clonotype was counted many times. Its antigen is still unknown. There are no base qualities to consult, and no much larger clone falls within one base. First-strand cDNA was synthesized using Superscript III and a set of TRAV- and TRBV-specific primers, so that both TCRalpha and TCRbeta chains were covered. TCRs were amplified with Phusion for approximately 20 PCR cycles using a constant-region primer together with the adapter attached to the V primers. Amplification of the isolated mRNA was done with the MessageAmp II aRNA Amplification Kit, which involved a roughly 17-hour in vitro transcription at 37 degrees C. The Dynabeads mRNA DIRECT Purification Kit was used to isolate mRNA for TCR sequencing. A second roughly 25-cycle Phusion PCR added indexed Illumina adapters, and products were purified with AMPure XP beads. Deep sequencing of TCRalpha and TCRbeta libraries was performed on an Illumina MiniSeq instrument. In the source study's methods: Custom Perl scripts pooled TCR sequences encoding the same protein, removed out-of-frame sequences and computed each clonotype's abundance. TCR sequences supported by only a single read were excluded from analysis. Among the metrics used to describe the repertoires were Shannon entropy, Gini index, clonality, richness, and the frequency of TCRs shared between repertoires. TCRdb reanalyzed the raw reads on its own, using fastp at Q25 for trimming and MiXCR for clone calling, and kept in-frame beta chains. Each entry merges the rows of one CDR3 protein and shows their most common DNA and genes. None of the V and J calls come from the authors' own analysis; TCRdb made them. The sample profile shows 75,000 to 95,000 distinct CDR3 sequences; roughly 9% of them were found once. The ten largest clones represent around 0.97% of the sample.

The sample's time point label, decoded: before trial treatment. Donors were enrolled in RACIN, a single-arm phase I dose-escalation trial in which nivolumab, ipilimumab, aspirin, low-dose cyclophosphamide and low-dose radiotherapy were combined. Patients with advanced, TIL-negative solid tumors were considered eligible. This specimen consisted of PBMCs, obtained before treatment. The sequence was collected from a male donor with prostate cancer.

In nucleotide form, the sequence is TGTGCCAGCAGTTACCAGGCGAGGGGCGGCAATCAGCCCCAGCATTTT. This is translated as CASSYQARGGNQPQHF. The chain is encoded by TRBV6-6 joined to TRBJ1-5; a tentative D call is TRBD1 (5 bases match). CDR1 and CDR2 are read off the germline V gene (reference sequence) as MNHNY and SVGAGI. There are 16 amino acids in the CDR3, from cysteine to phenylalanine inclusive. The sequence is cut down to CDR3 DNA, 48 bases in frame from base 1. V loses 2 bases of germline sequence and J loses 2 bases, and the interval between the two ends is 13 bases.